This section outlines one TCR beta chain sequence together with its context. What antigen it recognizes has not been identified. Within one base of it there is no much larger clone, and no base qualities were kept. TCR beta CDR3 regions were amplified from RNA transcripts. For the first round of RT-PCR on the TCR CDR3, the HTBI primer set was used together with the Qiagen OneStep RT-PCR kit. Libraries were constructed in a second round of multiplex PCR, after which size selection and purification were performed. Sequencing of the libraries was done on an Illumina HiSeq2000 using paired-end 100 bp reads. As for the original processing: SOAPnuke was used to process the raw data, throwing out any read that contained adapters or uncalled bases, had a mean Phred below 15, or lacked an exact constant-primer or identifier match. High-quality paired reads were merged with COPE v1.2.5, and unique nucleotide sequences were defined as clonotypes. MiTCR v1.1 was used to align clonotypes to the IMGT TRBV, TRBD and TRBJ reference segments. Only V-J combinations with frequency above 0.0001, covering 99% to 99.2% of repertoires, were analysed. A TCS score was defined as the ratio of F50 (clonal expansion) to E x V (chaos), with BLOSUM62-based TCRdist applied between CDR3 peptides within each V-J. Welch's t-statistics and random forest reduced 500 to 650 V-J features to 10 to 15, which were used in a naive Bayes classifier (R e1071). The Morisita-Horn index was used to measure how similar the thyroid and blood repertoires were. Through fastp at Q25 and MiXCR, TCRdb rebuilt clones from the public reads, retaining in-frame beta chains. Here each entry gathers all rows of one CDR3 protein and keeps the most common genes and DNA. The authors' filters were not applied to this entry. Present in this sample are hundreds of thousands of distinct CDR3 sequences, over 35% of which were seen just once. The ten largest clones capture roughly 30% of the sample.

These data originate in a study of T cells in Graves' hyperthyroidism and ophthalmopathy (dated by TCRdb to about 2019). For the study in its entirety: Peripheral blood samples were taken at the time of initial diagnosis, prior to any treatment. To identify distinguishing TCR V-J signatures, a discovery cohort of 95 to 100 patients was used, comprising fewer than 45 with Graves' ophthalmopathy and some 60 with stable Graves' hyperthyroidism. An independent validation cohort of around 19 hyperthyroidism patients and more than 15 patients who later progressed to ophthalmopathy tested prospective prediction of ophthalmopathy. For training and testing, the 80 to 100 patients in the discovery cohort were randomly divided in a 7:3 ratio. In more than 5 Graves' hyperthyroidism patients, the study also compared T-cell repertoires from thyroid tissue with T-cell repertoires from blood. Once sampling was done, hyperthyroidism patients were given methimazole at a starting dose of 30 mg daily, whereas ophthalmopathy patients were given high-dose intravenous methylprednisolone. TCR Vbeta CDR3 sequencing of roughly 140 peripheral blood samples (fewer than 45 ophthalmopathy, about 74 hyperthyroidism and around 17 progressor patients) is reported in the paper.

On the study overall, not on this receptor specifically: Blood samples also contained most of the expanded thyroid clonotypes (frequency above 0.001), which suggests that blood repertoires may reflect thyroid immune responses. A 13 V-J signature model separated ophthalmopathy from stable hyperthyroidism, with around 88% sensitivity and 81.08% specificity in cross-validation and 80%/75% in testing. No statistical method was used to set the sample size in advance, and investigators knew the group allocation. In validation, the model predicted progression to ophthalmopathy a median of roughly 6.1 months before onset, with approximately 68% sensitivity and roughly 79% specificity.

Stable Graves' hyperthyroidism was defined as the absence of progression to ophthalmopathy over 18 months of follow-up. Hyperthyroidism patients were newly diagnosed, with disease duration under 2 months, and aged 18 to 65 years. Patients with uncontrolled infections, other autoimmune diseases, pregnancy or lactation were excluded. Clinical symptoms, serum thyroxine and TRAb, thyroid ultrasound, and orbital computed tomography formed the basis for the diagnoses. PBMCs were separated from around 9.1 ml of fresh peripheral blood using Ficoll-Paque density gradient centrifugation. Total RNA was extracted using Trizol reagent, and RNA quality was assessed on an Agilent 2100 Bioanalyzer. The TCR was taken from a woman in her thirties or forties with Graves' hyperthyroidism. Sequenced sample: blood.

The CDR3 protein is CSVDDREVLAFF. The base sequence is TGCAGCGTTGACGACAGGGAGGTCCTGGCTTTCTTT. The chain is made from TRBV29-1 and TRBJ1-1; 7 bases in the middle match TRBD1. Trimming takes 3 bases off V and 11 bases off J; junction bases not matched to a gene: 9. The CDR3 measures 12 amino acids from cysteine to phenylalanine. CDR3 DNA is the only sequence kept; it has 36 bases, read in frame from the first base. The germline V gene sets CDR1 to SQVTM and CDR2 to ANQGSEA.